Following are 17 T cell receptor beta chains from one sample sequenced in a study of blood T cells in healthy people across ages (dated by TCRdb to 2014 to 2015). Libraries were built with 5' RACE. The sequencer was an Illumina HiSeq 2500. A second PCR of about 6 to 11 cycles was run with a J-beta primer mix and a sample-barcoded 5' primer. Starting from the raw public reads, TCRdb applied fastp trimming at Q25, assembled clones with MiXCR and retained in-frame beta chains. Each record represents a unique CDR3 protein, reported with the most common genes and DNA among its rows. The sample table records some 900,000 distinct CDR3 sequences; more than 25% of these occur just once. The top ten clonotypes cover around a sixth of the sample. Sequencing was done on a sample of blood. These receptor sequences come from an elderly woman in good health.

This clonotype occurred many times. V gene TRBV20-1 combines with J gene TRBJ2-3, with TRBD1 matching 10 bases. The length of the CDR3 is 14 residues. CDR1 DFQATT and CDR2 SNEGSKA come from the germline V gene (reference sequence). The junction had 9 bases not matched to a gene; V was cut back by 7 bases and J by 5 bases. CDR3 nucleotides: TGCAGTGTTATCGCCCGGACAGGGGGAGATACGCAGTATTTT. It specifies CSVIARTGGDTQYF.

In this sample, this clonotype turned up a few times. The chain recombines TRBV7-9 with TRBJ2-3; TRBD2 is a possible D gene (7 bases). CDR3 length equals 16 residues. Trimming stripped 5 bases from V and 2 bases from J, with 17 bases between. Per the germline V gene, CDR1 is SEHNR and CDR2 is FQNEAQ (reference sequence). The CDR3 region is CASSGGGLADTDTQYF. CDR3 nucleotide sequence: TGTGCCAGCAGCGGGGGGGGGCTAGCGGACACAGATACGCAGTATTTT.

The sample holds many counts of this clonotype. The rearrangement uses TRBV5-1 and TRBJ2-5; 9 positions match TRBD2. With 4 bases clipped from V and 7 bases from J, the junction kept 14 bases outside the gene matches. The CDR3 covers 16 residues. Per the germline V gene, CDR1 is SGHRS and CDR2 is YFSETQ. The CDR3 region is CASSPSSRAGGVTQYF. CDR3 nucleotides: TGCGCCAGCAGCCCCAGTTCGAGAGCGGGGGGAGTGACCCAGTACTTC.

This clonotype was picked up a small number of times. Since a much larger clone is just one base distant, this may be a read error. This rearrangement joins TRBV7-2 to TRBJ2-5; D unresolved. Trimming left V 5 bases short and J 5 bases short, with 9 bases between. The CDR3 totals 12 residues. Per germline, CDR1 SGHTA and CDR2 FQGNSA. CDR3 bases: TGTACCAGCAGCCCTAACAAGGAGACCCAGTACTTC. Protein: CTSSPNKETQYF.

This clonotype was counted ten times or more. The chain uses TRBV5-1 and TRBJ2-4, with D hard to call. The J call could be wrong; TRBJ2-7 is a better fit for the DNA end. In germline, CDR1 is SGHRS, CDR2 YFSETQ. The CDR3 is 14 residues long. The CDR3 nucleotides are TGCGCCAGCAGCTTGGGGCAACAGCACGACGAGCAGTACTTC. Translation gives CASSLGQQHDEQYF.

This clonotype was seen many times. The rearrangement uses TRBV2 and TRBJ2-5, with 8 bases fitting TRBD1. The CDR3 loop spans 14 amino acids. J lost 4 bases, V lost 7 bases, and 8 bases had no gene match. Germline lookup yields CDR1 SNHLY and CDR2 FYNNEI. The CDR3 protein is CASILQGVSETQYF. The CDR3 coding sequence is TGTGCCAGCATATTACAGGGGGTATCAGAGACCCAGTACTTC.

This clonotype was observed a handful of times. Just one base apart from a much larger clone, this may be a read error. This chain uses TRBV20-1 with TRBJ1-6; no clear D. CDR3 length equals 13 residues. Germline CDR1 and CDR2: DFQATT and SNEGSKA (reference sequence). The CDR3 protein is CSARVSYNSPPHF. The DNA of the CDR3 is TGCAGTGCTAGAGTGTCCTATAATTCACCCCCCCACTTT.

The chain combines TRBV9 with TRBJ2-3; 8 nucleotides agree with TRBD2. V lost 0 bases, J lost 4 bases, and 10 bases stayed unmatched. Per germline, CDR1 SGDLS and CDR2 YYNGEE. This CDR3 has 17 residues. The CDR3 DNA reads TGTGCCAGCAGCGTAGGGGCCGGGGGGGCAGTGGCAGATACGCAGTATTTT. This translates into CASSVGAGGAVADTQYF.

This clonotype came up many times. The V call is TRBV7-6, the J call TRBJ2-7; D gene unclear. This CDR3 has 14 amino acids. The germline V gene encodes CDR1 SGHVS and CDR2 FNYEAQ. V was shortened by 5 bases and J by 5 bases, with 16 bases between the two germline ends. The CDR3 DNA follows: TGTGCCAGCAGCCCCGGGCGGCCCGCCCACGAGCAGTACTTC. Its translation: CASSPGRPAHEQYF.

This clonotype came up once. A read error may produce the germline difference seen at one junction end. The chain employs TRBV7-2 and TRBJ2-1, with D maybe TRBD1 (6 bases). The CDR3 spans 18 residues. Germline CDR1 and CDR2: SGHTA and FQGNSA. The CDR3 sequence is CASSLRVRRQETYNERFF. For the CDR3, the DNA is TGTGCCAGCAGCTTAAGGGTCAGGAGACAGGAGACCTACAATGAGCGGTTCTTC.

The chain is built from TRBV4-3 and TRBJ1-4; the D is unclear. The V gene's germline CDR1 is LGHNA and CDR2 YSLEER. The CDR3 contains 17 residues. V lost 1 base and J 7 bases, leaving 19 bases between the germline ends. DNA for the CDR3: TGCGCCAGCAGCCAAGTCCCCCTCCGCGCGGGTAGTGAAAAACTGTTTTTT. Amino acid sequence: CASSQVPLRAGSEKLFF.

This clonotype was found many times. The rearrangement uses TRBV10-3 and TRBJ2-3, with TRBD2 matching over 10 bases. The ends lost 10 bases at V and 0 bases at J; junction bases unmatched: 4. Germline V lookup: CDR1 ENHRY, CDR2 SYGVKD. There are 14 residues in the CDR3. CDR3 sequence (DNA): TGTGCCACCGAGCGGGGGGGTAGCACAGATACGCAGTATTTT. Translation gives CATERGGSTDTQYF.

The chain combines TRBV25-1 with TRBJ2-4; D is possibly TRBD2 (7 bases). Germline assignment: CDR1 MGHDK and CDR2 SYGVNS. The CDR3 extends over 15 amino acids. V lost 4 bases, J lost 8 bases, and 18 bases lay in between. In nucleotides, the CDR3 is TGTGCCAGCAGTGGAGGACTAGGGGGAGGGGACATTCAGTACTTC. Amino acid sequence: CASSGGLGGGDIQYF.

In this sample, this clonotype turned up many times. The chain carries TRBV20-1 and TRBJ1-4, with 10 bases aligning to TRBD1. The CDR3 totals 15 residues. Looked up from germline, CDR1 is DFQATT and CDR2 is SNEGSKA (reference sequence). V trimming: 6 bases; J trimming: 7 bases; junction bases outside the gene matches: 11. The CDR3 nucleotides read TGCAGTGCGCCCCCGACAGGGGGCTTGGGTGAAAAACTGTTTTTT. Translated, it gives CSAPPTGGLGEKLFF.

The V and J genes are TRBV20-1 and TRBJ1-6; D is uncertain. The CDR3 consists of 17 residues. Deletions cut 6 bases from V and 0 bases from J, with 18 bases between. CDR1 is DFQATT and CDR2 is SNEGSKA in the germline V gene (reference sequence). CDR3 amino acids: CSAKAIRRSSYNSPLHF. For the CDR3, the DNA is TGCAGTGCAAAGGCCATAAGGAGGAGCTCCTATAATTCACCCCTCCACTTT.

This clonotype showed up many times. The rearrangement uses TRBV3-1 and TRBJ2-7, with D tentatively TRBD2 (5 bases). Trimming left V 4 bases short and J 5 bases short, with 12 bases between. Germline V gene data show CDR1 as LGHDT and CDR2 as YNNKEL (reference sequence). This CDR3 spans 13 amino acids. CDR3 bases: TGTGCCAGCAGCCCCCCCGGGGTCCACGAGCAGTACTTC. This codes for CASSPPGVHEQYF.

J is TRBJ2-1 and V is TRBV5-1, with a possible D match to TRBD2 (7 bases). Germline V CDR1 and CDR2: SGHRS, YFSETQ. Trimming left V 3 bases short and J 10 bases short, with 17 bases between. This CDR3 is built from 14 residues. The CDR3 region has the DNA TGCGCCAGCAGCTGGGGGGGGCTGGATGGCGAGCAGTTCTTC. It yields the protein CASSWGGLDGEQFF.